Included here is one TCR beta chain sequence, with context. This sample is drawn from a study of shared clonotypes between healthy human individuals. Libraries were prepared by immunoSEQ multiplex PCR; TCRdb keeps only in-frame clonotypes and omits some of them. The data show about 2,500,000 clones, with approximately 94% seen just once and around 0.14% held by the top ten. This CDR3 is 13 amino acids long. In germline, CDR1 is WNHNN, CDR2 SYGVQD (reference sequence). V was shortened by 0 bases and J by 5 bases, with 8 bases between the two germline ends. The TCR sequence derives from a man younger than 35 in good health. Material for sequencing was naive CD4+ T cells sorted from blood. Indicated subset: CD45RA+ positively selected. The gene calls are TRBV10-1 and TRBJ2-7; D remains ambiguous. The CDR3 is CASSESKAHEQYF. CDR3 in DNA: TGCGCCAGCAGTGAGTCGAAGGCCCACGAGCAGTACTTC.